Below, 3 T cell receptor beta chains from the same sample are listed, as sequenced in a study of cytomegalovirus exposure and HLA in healthy donors. With 60 Vbeta and 13 Jbeta primers, the PCR was carried out. The method was immunoSEQ multiplex PCR; TCRdb's version includes in-frame clones alone and lacks a portion of them. The repertoire includes about 150,000 clones, roughly 80% of them detected once, and about 3% sits in the top ten. Sequencing input: PBMCs. The receptors stem from a male donor in good health and CMV-seronegative.

This clone has a handful of counts. The V call is TRBV11-2, the J call TRBJ1-1; possibly TRBD1 for D (5 bases). The germline V gene has CDR1 SGHAT and CDR2 FQNNGV. The V end lost 5 bases, the J end lost 1 base, and 17 bases lay between the germline ends. The CDR3 has 16 residues. The CDR3 is CASSLTPGGRNTEAFF. CDR3 nucleotide sequence: TGTGCCAGCAGCCTAACTCCCGGGGGGAGGAACACTGAAGCTTTCTTT.

The chain combines TRBV5-1 with TRBJ1-5, with D uncertain. Per the germline V gene, CDR1 is SGHRS and CDR2 is YFSETQ. This CDR3 has 14 residues. Trimming stripped 4 bases from V and 0 bases from J, with 8 bases between. CDR3 loop: CASSPGDSNQPQHF. For the CDR3, the DNA is TGCGCCAGCAGCCCGGGAGATAGCAATCAGCCCCAGCATTTT.

This clone was observed a handful of times. V usage is TRBV19 and J usage is TRBJ1-1; D not resolved. Germline CDR1 LNHDA, CDR2 SQIVND (reference sequence). CDR3 length: 15 amino acids. V was trimmed by 5 bases and J by 6 bases, leaving 19 bases between them. CDR3 in amino acids: CASSPPGVGLPEAFF. CDR3 DNA: TGTGCCAGTAGTCCCCCCGGGGTGGGGTTGCCTGAAGCTTTCTTT.